This T cell receptor (beta chain) stems from a study of beta chain features in type 1 diabetes. As for the study in general: The samples had 85 million to 140 million sorted cells examined in all. Notes on the study in general: Researchers cautioned that cDNA sequencing could over-represent cells with high TCR expression. Within each of all four CD4+ subsets, Type 1 diabetes patients had TCRB CDR3s that were moderately but significantly shorter.

Sequenced material consisted of expressed TCRB transcripts (all of the isolated RNA was reverse transcribed). Naive, central memory and regulatory T cell samples yielded approximately 3.3 million reads on average. Measured with immunoSEQ multiplex PCR; TCRdb has only the in-frame clones, and not every one. The sample holds around 290,000 clones, about 8.5% seen once. Notes on this clone: As yet, its antigen is unknown.

Germline loops: CDR1 SGHTA, CDR2 FQGTGA. V was trimmed by 5 bases and J by 2 bases, leaving 13 bases between them. CDR3 length: 15 residues. The sequenced sample consisted of central memory CD4+ T cells from blood. This sequence joins TRBV7-3 and TRBJ2-1; a weak D match, TRBD2 (6 bases). The receptor was isolated from a woman between 18 and 30 years old in good health. CDR3 sequence (DNA): TGTGCCAGCAGCCCCAATGGGGGGACCTACAATGAGCAGTTCTTC. This encodes CASSPNGGTYNEQFF.